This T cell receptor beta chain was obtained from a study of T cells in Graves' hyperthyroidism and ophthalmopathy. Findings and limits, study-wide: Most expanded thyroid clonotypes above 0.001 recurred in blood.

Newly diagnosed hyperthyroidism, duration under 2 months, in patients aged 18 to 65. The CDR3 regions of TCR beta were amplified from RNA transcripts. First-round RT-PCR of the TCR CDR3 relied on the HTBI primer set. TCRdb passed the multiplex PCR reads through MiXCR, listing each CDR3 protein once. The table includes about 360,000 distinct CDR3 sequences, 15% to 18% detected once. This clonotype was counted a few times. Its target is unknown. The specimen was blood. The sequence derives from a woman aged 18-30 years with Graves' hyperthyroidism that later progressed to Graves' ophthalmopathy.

This CDR3 reads CASSPVSGTGTNEQYF. The CDR3 bases are TGTGCCAGCTCACCAGTATCCGGGACAGGGACCAACGAGCAGTACTTC. The chain has TRBV18 and TRBJ2-7; TRBD1 aligns across 9 bases. Trimming took 2 bases from V and 5 from J; bases not matched to a gene: 10. The CDR3 loop spans 16 amino acids. CDR1 is KGHSH and CDR2 is LQKENI in the germline V gene.